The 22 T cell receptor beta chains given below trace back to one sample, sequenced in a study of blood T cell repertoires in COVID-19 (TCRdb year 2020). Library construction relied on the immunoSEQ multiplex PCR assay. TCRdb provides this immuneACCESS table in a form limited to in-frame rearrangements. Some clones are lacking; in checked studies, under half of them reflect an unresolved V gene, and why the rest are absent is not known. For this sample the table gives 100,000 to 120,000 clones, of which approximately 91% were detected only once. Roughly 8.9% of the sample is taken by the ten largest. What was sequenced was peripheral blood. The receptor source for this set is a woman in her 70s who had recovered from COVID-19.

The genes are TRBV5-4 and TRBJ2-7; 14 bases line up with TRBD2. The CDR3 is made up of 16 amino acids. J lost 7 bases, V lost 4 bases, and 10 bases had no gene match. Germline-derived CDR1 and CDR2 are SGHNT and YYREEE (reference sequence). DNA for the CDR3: TGTGCCAGCAGCAGAGGGACTAGCGGGAGCCCTAGGGAGCAGTACTTC. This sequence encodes CASSRGTSGSPREQYF.

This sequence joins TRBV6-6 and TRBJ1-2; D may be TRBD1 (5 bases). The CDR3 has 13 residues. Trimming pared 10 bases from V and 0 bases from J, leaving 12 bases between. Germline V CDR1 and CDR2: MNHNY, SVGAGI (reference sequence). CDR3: CATWRDSNYGYTF. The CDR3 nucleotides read TGTGCCACCTGGAGGGACTCTAACTATGGCTACACCTTC.

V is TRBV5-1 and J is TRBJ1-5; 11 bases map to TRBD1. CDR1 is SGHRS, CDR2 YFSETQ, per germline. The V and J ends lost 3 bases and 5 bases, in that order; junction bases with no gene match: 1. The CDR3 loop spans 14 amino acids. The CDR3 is CASSWTGGYQPQHF. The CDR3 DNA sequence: TGCGCCAGCAGCTGGACAGGGGGCTATCAGCCCCAGCATTTT.

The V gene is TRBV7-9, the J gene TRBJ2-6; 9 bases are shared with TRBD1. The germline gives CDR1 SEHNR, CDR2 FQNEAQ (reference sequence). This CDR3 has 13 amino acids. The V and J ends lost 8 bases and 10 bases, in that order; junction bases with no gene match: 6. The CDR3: CASGRDRVNVLTF. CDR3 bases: TGTGCCAGCGGCCGGGACAGGGTGAACGTCCTGACTTTC. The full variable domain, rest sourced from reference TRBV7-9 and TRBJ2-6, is DTGVSQNPRHKITKRGQNVTFRCDPISEHNRLYWYRQTLGQGPEFLTYFQNEAQLEKSRLLSDRFSAERPKGSFSTLEIQRTEQGDSAMYLCASGRDRVNVLTFGAGSRLTVL.

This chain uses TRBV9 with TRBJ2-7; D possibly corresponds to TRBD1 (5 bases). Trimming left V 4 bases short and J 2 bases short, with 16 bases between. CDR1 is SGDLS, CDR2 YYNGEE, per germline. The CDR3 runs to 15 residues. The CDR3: CASSSSGAATYEQYF. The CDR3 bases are TGTGCCAGCAGCTCATCTGGGGCCGCCACCTACGAGCAGTACTTC.

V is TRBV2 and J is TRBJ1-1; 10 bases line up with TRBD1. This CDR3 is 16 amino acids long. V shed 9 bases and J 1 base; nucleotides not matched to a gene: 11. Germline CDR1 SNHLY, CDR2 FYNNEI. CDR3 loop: CASLIGDRGENTEAFF. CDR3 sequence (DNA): TGTGCCAGTTTAATCGGGGACAGGGGTGAGAACACTGAAGCTTTCTTT.

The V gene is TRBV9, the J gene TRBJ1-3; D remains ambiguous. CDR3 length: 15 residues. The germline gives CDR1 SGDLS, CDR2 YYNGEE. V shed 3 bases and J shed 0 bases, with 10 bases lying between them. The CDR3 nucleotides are TGTGCCAGCAGCGCTAAAGCTGGCTCTGGAAACACCATATATTTT. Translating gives CASSAKAGSGNTIYF.

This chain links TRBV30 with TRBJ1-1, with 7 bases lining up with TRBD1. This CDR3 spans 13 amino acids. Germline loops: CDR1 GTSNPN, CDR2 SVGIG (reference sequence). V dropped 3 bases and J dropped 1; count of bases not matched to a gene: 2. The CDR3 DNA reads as TGTGCCTGGAGGCCAGGGGGGAACACTGAAGCTTTCTTT. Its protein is CAWRPGGNTEAFF.

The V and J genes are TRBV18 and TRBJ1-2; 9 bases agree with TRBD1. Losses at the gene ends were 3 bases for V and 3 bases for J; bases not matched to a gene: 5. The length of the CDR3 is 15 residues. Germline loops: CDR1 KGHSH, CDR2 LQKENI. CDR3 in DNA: TGTGCCAGCTCACCCGGGACAGGGATAGACTATGGCTACACCTTC. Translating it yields CASSPGTGIDYGYTF.

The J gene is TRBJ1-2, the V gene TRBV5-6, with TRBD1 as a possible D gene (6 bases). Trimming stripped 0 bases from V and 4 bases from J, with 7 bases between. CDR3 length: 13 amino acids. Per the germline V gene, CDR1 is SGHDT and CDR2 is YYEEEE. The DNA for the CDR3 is TGTGCCAGCAGCTTGGACAGGGCCTATGGCTACACCTTC. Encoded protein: CASSLDRAYGYTF. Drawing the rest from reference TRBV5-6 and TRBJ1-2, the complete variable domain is DAGVTQSPTHLIKTRGQQVTLRCSPKSGHDTVSWYQQALGQGPQFIFQYYEEEERQRGNFPDRFSGHQFPNYSSELNVNALLLGDSALYLCASSLDRAYGYTFGSGTRLTVV.

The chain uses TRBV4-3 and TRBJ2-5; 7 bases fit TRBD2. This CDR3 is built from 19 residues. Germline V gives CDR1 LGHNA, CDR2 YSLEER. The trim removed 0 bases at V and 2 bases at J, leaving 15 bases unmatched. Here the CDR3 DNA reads TGCGCCAGCAGCCAAGATGGAGTGGTAGGGGAGGGAGATCAAGAGACCCAGTACTTC. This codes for CASSQDGVVGEGDQETQYF.

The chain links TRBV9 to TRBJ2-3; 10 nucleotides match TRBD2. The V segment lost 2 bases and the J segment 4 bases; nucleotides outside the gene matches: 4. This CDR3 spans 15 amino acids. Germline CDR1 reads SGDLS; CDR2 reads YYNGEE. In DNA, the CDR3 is TGTGCCAGCAGCGTCCTAGCGGGGGTCTCAGATACGCAGTATTTT. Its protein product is CASSVLAGVSDTQYF.

The CDR3 spells CASSLLLGGGTGELFF. The CDR3, as DNA: TGCGCCAGCAGCTTGCTTCTGGGCGGAGGCACCGGGGAGCTGTTTTTT. The J gene is TRBJ2-2, the V gene TRBV5-1; D perhaps matches TRBD2 (5 bases). Germline V gene data show CDR1 as SGHRS and CDR2 as YFSETQ. The ends were cut back, 1 base at V and 4 bases at J, with 14 bases in the middle. CDR3 length equals 16 residues.

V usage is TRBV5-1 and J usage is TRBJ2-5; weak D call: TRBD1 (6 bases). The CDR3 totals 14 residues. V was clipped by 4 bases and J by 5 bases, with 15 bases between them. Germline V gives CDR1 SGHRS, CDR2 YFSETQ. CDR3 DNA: TGCGCCAGCAGCATTCAGGGGTGGGAGGAGACCCAGTACTTC. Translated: CASSIQGWEETQYF.

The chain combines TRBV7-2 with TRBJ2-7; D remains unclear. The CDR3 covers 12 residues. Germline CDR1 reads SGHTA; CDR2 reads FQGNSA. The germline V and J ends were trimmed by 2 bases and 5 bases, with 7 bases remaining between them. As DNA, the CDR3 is TGTGCCAGCAGCTTAATCTTCGACGAGCAGTACTTC. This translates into CASSLIFDEQYF.

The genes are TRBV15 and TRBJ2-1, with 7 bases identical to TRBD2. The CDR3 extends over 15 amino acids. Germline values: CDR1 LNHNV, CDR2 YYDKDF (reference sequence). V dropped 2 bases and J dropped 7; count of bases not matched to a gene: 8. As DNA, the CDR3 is TGTGCCACCAGCAGACCTCGGGGAGGGCAAAATGAGCAGTTCTTC. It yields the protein CATSRPRGGQNEQFF.

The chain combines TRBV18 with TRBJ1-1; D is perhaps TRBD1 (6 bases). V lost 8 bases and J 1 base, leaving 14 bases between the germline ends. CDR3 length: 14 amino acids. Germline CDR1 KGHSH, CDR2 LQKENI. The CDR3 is CASLKSRGNTEAFF. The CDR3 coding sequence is TGTGCCAGCCTGAAATCCAGGGGGAACACTGAAGCTTTCTTT. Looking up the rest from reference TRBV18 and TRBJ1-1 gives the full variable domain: NAGVMQNPRHLVRRRGQEARLRCSPMKGHSHVYWYRQLPEEGLKFMVYLQKENIIDESGMPKERFSAEFPKEGPSILRIQQVVRGDSAAYFCASLKSRGNTEAFFGQGTRLTVV.

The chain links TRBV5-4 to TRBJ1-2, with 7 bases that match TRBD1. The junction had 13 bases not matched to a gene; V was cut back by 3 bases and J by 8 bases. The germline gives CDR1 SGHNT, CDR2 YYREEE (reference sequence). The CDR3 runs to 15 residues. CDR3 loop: CASSSAGKGANGYTF. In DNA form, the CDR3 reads TGTGCCAGCAGCTCGGCTGGGAAGGGGGCAAACGGCTACACCTTC.

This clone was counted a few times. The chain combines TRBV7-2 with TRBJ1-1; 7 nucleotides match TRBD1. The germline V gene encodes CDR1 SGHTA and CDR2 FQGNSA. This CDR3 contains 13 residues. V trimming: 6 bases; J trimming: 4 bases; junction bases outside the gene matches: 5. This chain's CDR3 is CASRPRQGTEAFF. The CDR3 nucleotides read TGTGCCAGCAGACCTCGACAGGGCACTGAAGCTTTCTTT. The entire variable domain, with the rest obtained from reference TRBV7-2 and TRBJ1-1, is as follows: GAGVSQSPSNKVTEKGKDVELRCDPISGHTALYWYRQSLGQGLEFLIYFQGNSAPDKSGLPSDRFSAERTGGSVSTLTIQRTQQEDSAVYLCASRPRQGTEAFFGQGTRLTVV.

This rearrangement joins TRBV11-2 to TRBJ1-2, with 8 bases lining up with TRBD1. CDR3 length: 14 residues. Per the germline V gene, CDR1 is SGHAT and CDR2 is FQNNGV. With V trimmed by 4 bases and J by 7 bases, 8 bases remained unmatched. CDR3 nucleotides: TGTGCCAGCAGCTCCTTGACAGGGGATCGTGGCTACACCTTC. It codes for CASSSLTGDRGYTF. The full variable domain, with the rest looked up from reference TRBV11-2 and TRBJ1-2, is EAGVAQSPRYKIIEKRQSVAFWCNPISGHATLYWYQQILGQGPKLLIQFQNNGVVDDSQLPKDRFSAERLKGVDSTLKIQPAKLEDSAVYLCASSSLTGDRGYTFGSGTRLTVV.

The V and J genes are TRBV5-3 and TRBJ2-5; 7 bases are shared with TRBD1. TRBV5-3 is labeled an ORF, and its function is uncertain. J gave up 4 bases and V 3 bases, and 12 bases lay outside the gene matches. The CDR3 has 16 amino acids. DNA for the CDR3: TGTGCCAGAAGCTCCGGGTATGAACAGGGGAGAGAGACCCAGTACTTC. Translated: CARSSGYEQGRETQYF.

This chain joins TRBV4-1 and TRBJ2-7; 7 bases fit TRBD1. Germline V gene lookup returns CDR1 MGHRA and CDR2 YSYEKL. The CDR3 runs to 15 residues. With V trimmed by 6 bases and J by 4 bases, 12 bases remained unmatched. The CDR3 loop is CASRPQSDRVYEQYF. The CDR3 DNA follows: TGCGCCAGCAGACCACAATCCGACAGGGTGTACGAGCAGTACTTC.